The 26 T cell receptor beta chains reported below all come from one sample, sequenced in a study of CD8+ T cells in alopecia areata (dated by TCRdb to about 2018). The label giving this sample's time point can be read as: baseline before oral tofacitinib. Receptors were amplified or captured by the immunoSEQ multiplex PCR assay. RNA was extracted from all samples and reverse transcribed into cDNA, which served as template for TCR sequencing. TCRdb retrieved this table from immuneACCESS and kept in-frame rearrangements only. Not all clones are present; in checked studies, unresolved V genes account for under half, and no reason is known for the remainder. This sample comprises over 110,000 clones, approximately 50% of them detected only once. 0.95% to 1% of the sample goes to the ten largest clones. Sequenced here: CD4+ T cells sorted from blood, sampled at week 0. Receptor source: a human donor with alopecia areata.

The J gene is TRBJ2-1, the V gene TRBV7-3; the match to TRBD2 covers 9 bases. Germline V gene sequence: CDR1 SGHTA, CDR2 FQGTGA. J was trimmed by 7 bases and V by 0 bases; bases with no gene match: 4. CDR3 length: 15 residues. CDR3 coding DNA: TGTGCCAGCAGCTTAACGGCGGGAGGGCCAAATGAGCAGTTCTTC. Its protein product is CASSLTAGGPNEQFF.

This clone came up a few times. The rearrangement links TRBV7-2 to TRBJ1-3; D is uncertain. The CDR3 totals 11 residues. The germline CDR1 and CDR2 sequences are SGHTA and FQGNSA. The ends were cut back, 2 bases at V and 7 bases at J, with 3 bases in the middle. This CDR3 reads CASSLRNTIYF. In DNA form, the CDR3 reads TGTGCCAGCAGCTTAAGGAACACCATATATTTT.

This clone was observed a handful of times. V and J are TRBV11-2 and TRBJ2-7, with 9 bases that match TRBD1. The V segment lost 4 bases and the J segment 5 bases; nucleotides outside the gene matches: 9. The CDR3 length is 15 residues. From germline, CDR1 is SGHAT and CDR2 FQNNGV. DNA of the CDR3: TGTGCCAGCAGCTCGACCGGGACAGGGTTAAACGAGCAGTACTTC. This translates into CASSSTGTGLNEQYF.

V and J are TRBV27 and TRBJ1-1; a possible D gene is TRBD1 (5 bases). The CDR3 contains 15 residues. Germline CDR1 is MNHEY and CDR2 is SMNVEV (reference sequence). The V end lost 8 bases, the J end lost 1 base, and 17 bases lay between the germline ends. CDR3: CASSRDLSGNTEAFF. CDR3 in DNA: TGTGCCAGCTCCAGGGACCTTTCTGGGAACACTGAAGCTTTCTTT.

The chain joins TRBV28 to TRBJ2-1; 8 nucleotides align to TRBD2. Trimming removed 6 bases from V and 9 bases from J; junction bases left unmatched: 16. Per the germline V gene, CDR1 is MDHEN and CDR2 is SYDVKM. This CDR3 comprises 16 residues. The CDR3 protein is CASSLLERERFGEQFF. DNA for the CDR3: TGTGCCAGCAGCCTGCTGGAGCGGGAGAGATTTGGTGAGCAGTTCTTC.

This chain joins TRBV6-6 and TRBJ1-5; D not certain. The germline V gene has CDR1 MNHNY and CDR2 SVGAGI (reference sequence). The CDR3 is 13 amino acids. V gave up 4 bases and J gave up 2 bases, with 6 bases separating them. The CDR3 loop reads CASSSSGNQPQHF. For the CDR3, the DNA is TGTGCCAGCAGTTCCTCAGGCAATCAGCCCCAGCATTTT.

This clone has a single count. The chain carries TRBV30 and TRBJ2-1, with 10 bases that match TRBD1. The CDR3 is 16 residues long. Trimming cost V 3 bases and J 0 bases; bases outside gene matches: 5. Germline-derived CDR1 and CDR2 are GTSNPN and SVGIG (reference sequence). The CDR3 region has the DNA TGTGCCTGGAGGTCGGACAGGGGGGGCTCCTACAATGAGCAGTTCTTC. Translated, it gives CAWRSDRGGSYNEQFF.

This clone has a single count. The CDR3 is CATSRGPGTDTQYF. The CDR3 DNA follows: TGTGCCACCTCGCGTGGACCAGGGACAGATACGCAGTATTTT. The V and J genes are TRBV9 and TRBJ2-3; maybe TRBD1 (5 bases). Deletions cut 9 bases from V and 3 bases from J, with 17 bases between. Germline V gene lookup returns CDR1 SGDLS and CDR2 YYNGEE. This CDR3 spans 14 amino acids.

This sequence joins TRBV7-9 and TRBJ2-5; 10 nucleotides agree with TRBD1. V lost 5 bases to trimming and J lost 7 bases; unmatched junction nucleotides: 13. Germline CDR1 is SEHNR and CDR2 is FQNEAQ (reference sequence). CDR3 length: 16 residues. For the CDR3, the DNA is TGTGCCAGCAGCACATTACCGGGACAGGGGAGTCGGACCCAGTACTTC. Encoded protein: CASSTLPGQGSRTQYF. Complete variable domain (other parts from reference TRBV7-9 and TRBJ2-5): DTGVSQNPRHKITKRGQNVTFRCDPISEHNRLYWYRQTLGQGPEFLTYFQNEAQLEKSRLLSDRFSAERPKGSFSTLEIQRTEQGDSAMYLCASSTLPGQGSRTQYFGPGTRLLVL.

This clone turned up a few times. This chain uses TRBV19 with TRBJ2-3, with 8 bases that match TRBD2. The CDR3 has 16 amino acids. Per germline, CDR1 LNHDA and CDR2 SQIVND (reference sequence). Trimming removed 5 bases from V and 1 base from J; junction bases left unmatched: 8. The CDR3 DNA sequence: TGTGCCAGTAGTCTCCGAGGAGCGGGAGGCACAGATACGCAGTATTTT. Translated, it gives CASSLRGAGGTDTQYF.

This clone has only a few counts. This chain links TRBV4-3 with TRBJ2-7; 7 positions agree with TRBD1. In germline, CDR1 is LGHNA, CDR2 YSLEER. The CDR3 runs 15 residues. The V segment lost 1 base and the J segment 6 bases; nucleotides outside the gene matches: 9. CDR3 region: CASSQGQNRGREQYF. Here the CDR3 DNA reads TGCGCCAGCAGCCAAGGCCAAAACAGGGGACGCGAGCAGTACTTC.

The chain links TRBV4-1 to TRBJ2-3; D is unresolved. Germline V CDR1 and CDR2: MGHRA, YSYEKL. Trimming removed 4 bases from V and 2 bases from J, with 7 bases in between. The CDR3 has 13 amino acids. The CDR3 reads CASSLRSTDTQYF. The DNA for the CDR3 is TGCGCCAGCAGCCTCAGATCCACAGATACGCAGTATTTT.

The chain links TRBV7-2 to TRBJ2-2; D might be TRBD2 (6 bases). The CDR3 has 17 amino acids. Germline CDR1 reads SGHTA; CDR2 reads FQGNSA. V shed 1 base and J shed 3 bases, with 15 bases lying between them. The CDR3 nucleotides are TGTGCCAGCAGCTTAGATTCGGGCGGGGTAGACACCGGGGAGCTGTTTTTT. Its translation is CASSLDSGGVDTGELFF.

V is TRBV25-1 and J is TRBJ2-2; 10 nucleotides align to TRBD1. The V gene's germline CDR1 is MGHDK and CDR2 SYGVNS. The trim removed 10 bases at V and 10 bases at J, leaving 15 bases unmatched. The CDR3 is 15 residues long. The CDR3 protein is CATLKRDRGREELFF. In DNA form, the CDR3 reads TGTGCCACATTAAAGCGGGACAGGGGACGCGAGGAGCTGTTTTTT.

The sample holds one count of this clone. The gene calls are TRBV11-2 and TRBJ1-3; D ambiguous. The CDR3 runs 14 residues. Trimming took off 5 bases at V and 0 bases at J, with 8 bases between the two ends. Germline V CDR1 and CDR2: SGHAT, FQNNGV. CDR3 in amino acids: CASSPVSSGNTIYF. CDR3 bases: TGTGCCAGCAGCCCAGTAAGCTCTGGAAACACCATATATTTT.

The V gene is TRBV30, the J gene TRBJ2-5; D ambiguous. Looked up from germline, CDR1 is GTSNPN and CDR2 is SVGIG (reference sequence). This CDR3 is 13 amino acids long. V lost 0 bases and J 5 bases, leaving 10 bases between the germline ends. CDR3 bases: TGTGCCTGGAGTGTCCCCGGGCTGGAGACCCAGTACTTC. Translating gives CAWSVPGLETQYF.

In nucleotides, the CDR3 is TGCAGCGTTGTTGGGACGGGAGGGGGTCAGCCCCAGCATTTT. This codes for CSVVGTGGGQPQHF. The chain carries TRBV29-1 and TRBJ1-5; TRBD1 is a possible D gene (6 bases). Trimming took off 4 bases at V and 6 bases at J, with 16 bases between the two ends. Per the germline V gene, CDR1 is SQVTM and CDR2 is ANQGSEA. The CDR3 extends over 14 amino acids.

V gene TRBV4-2 combines with J gene TRBJ2-7; 12 bases are shared with TRBD2. Germline V gene data show CDR1 as LGHNA and CDR2 as YNFKEQ. With 1 base clipped from V and 0 bases from J, the junction kept 7 bases outside the gene matches. The CDR3 sequence is 18 residues long. The CDR3 sequence is CASSQASGLAGSSYEQYF. The CDR3 DNA follows: TGTGCCAGCAGCCAAGCCTCGGGACTAGCGGGCAGCTCCTACGAGCAGTACTTC.

The chain employs TRBV30 and TRBJ1-1; 8 bases are a match to TRBD1. V dropped 5 bases and J dropped 5; count of bases not matched to a gene: 7. Germline V gives CDR1 GTSNPN, CDR2 SVGIG (reference sequence). The CDR3 is made up of 13 amino acids. This chain's CDR3 is CAWDNRGGTEAFF. As DNA, the CDR3 is TGTGCCTGGGACAACAGGGGGGGGACTGAAGCTTTCTTT.

V gene TRBV29-1 combines with J gene TRBJ2-5; maybe TRBD2 (5 bases). Germline V gene sequence: CDR1 SQVTM, CDR2 ANQGSEA. The CDR3 has 12 amino acids. The CDR3 DNA reads as TGCAGTGGTGGGGAGCCCAGGGAGACCCAGTACTTC. Residues: CSGGEPRETQYF.

The chain couples TRBV28 to TRBJ2-7; TRBD2 matches 8 bases. The ends lost 4 bases at V and 1 base at J; junction bases unmatched: 9. The length of the CDR3 is 16 residues. Per the germline V gene, CDR1 is MDHEN and CDR2 is SYDVKM. The CDR3 region has the DNA TGTGCCAGCAGTTCGCCCCGACTAGCGTTATCCTACGAGCAGTACTTC. Translated, it gives CASSSPRLALSYEQYF.

The chain carries TRBV18 and TRBJ1-5; no clear D gene. CDR3 length: 12 amino acids. The V end lost 2 bases, the J end lost 4 bases, and 3 bases lay between the germline ends. Germline lookup yields CDR1 KGHSH and CDR2 LQKENI. This chain's CDR3 is CASSPGNQPQHF. CDR3 bases: TGTGCCAGCTCACCAGGAAATCAGCCCCAGCATTTT.

This clone was counted once. The genes are TRBV19 and TRBJ1-1, with D unclear. V was pared by 10 bases and J by 8 bases, with 23 bases between. The CDR3 consists of 14 residues. Germline values: CDR1 LNHDA, CDR2 SQIVND (reference sequence). The CDR3 nucleotides read TGTGCCACCAGCCCGGGAGGGTGGCCTCCAGAAGCTTTCTTT. Its protein product is CATSPGGWPPEAFF.

Only a few counts were recorded for this clone. This chain connects TRBV6-5 to TRBJ1-5; 7 bases line up with TRBD1. Per germline, CDR1 MNHEY and CDR2 SVGAGI. CDR3 length equals 16 residues. The junction had 6 bases not matched to a gene; V was cut back by 0 bases and J by 4 bases. The CDR3 DNA sequence: TGTGCCAGCAGTTACTCGTTTTCAGGGGGAAATCAGCCCCAGCATTTT. Residues: CASSYSFSGGNQPQHF.

In regard to this clone: This may be a read error: a much more frequent sequence differs by one nucleotide. In the same sample, other DNA sequences code for this CDR3. The rearrangement links TRBV7-2 to TRBJ2-5, with D unresolved. Trimming stripped 3 bases from V and 1 base from J, with 0 bases between. Germline V gene lookup returns CDR1 SGHTA and CDR2 FQGNSA. CDR3 length: 11 amino acids. The CDR3 DNA sequence: TGTGCCAGCAGCTTCCAAGAGACCCAGTACTTC. Its translation: CASSFQETQYF.

The chain is built from TRBV30 and TRBJ1-5; maybe TRBD1 (5 bases). V lost 3 bases to trimming and J lost 3 bases, with 15 bases between them. This CDR3 has 15 residues. From germline, CDR1 is GTSNPN and CDR2 SVGIG (reference sequence). The CDR3 bases are TGTGCCTGGAGCGGGGCGCCCCGGCCCAATCAGCCCCAGCATTTT. Translating gives CAWSGAPRPNQPQHF.